The clone carrying this TCR beta chain has a count of ten or more. The sample is drawn from a study of Graves' ophthalmopathy and Graves' hyperthyroidism. It was on clinical symptoms, serum thyroxine, TRAb, thyroid ultrasound and orbital computed tomography that diagnosis relied. V was pared by 8 bases and J by 1 base, with 2 bases of the junction left unmatched. There are 12 residues in the CDR3. Germline V lookup: CDR1 GTSNPN, CDR2 SVGIG (reference sequence). For repertoire sequencing, the TCR beta CDR3 regions were amplified from RNA transcripts. Scientists carried out first-round RT-PCR using HTBI primers and then a second-round multiplex PCR. TCRdb used MiXCR to reprocess the multiplex PCR reads, holding one entry per CDR3 protein. Of 150,000 to 200,000 distinct CDR3 sequences in the sample, about two fifths are singletons; the top ten hold roughly 9%.

The sample taken for sequencing was peripheral blood. The chain uses TRBV30 and TRBJ2-7, with 10 bases lining up with TRBD2. This sequence was found in a man between 25 and 39 years old with Graves' ophthalmopathy. CDR3 protein: CAGTSDSYEQYF. CDR3 nucleotides: TGTGCCGGGACTAGCGATTCCTACGAGCAGTACTTC.